The 8 T cell receptor beta chains below come from one sample, sequenced in a study of long-term antiretroviral therapy in people with HIV. Version v3.0 of the immunoSEQ assay ran at survey level. Only in-frame clones appear in the TCRdb table, and some are missing; sequencing was by immunoSEQ multiplex PCR. The sample contains 25,000 to 30,000 clones, 90% to 95% of which appear only once. The sequenced sample was unsorted PBMCs, obtained around 7.4 years after starting antiretroviral therapy. Receptors originate from a man in his fifties with HIV.

The gene calls are TRBV30 and TRBJ1-2; D may be TRBD1 (5 bases). CDR3 size: 14 residues. The germline V and J ends were trimmed by 1 base and 6 bases, with 15 bases remaining between them. Per germline, CDR1 GTSNPN and CDR2 SVGIG (reference sequence). CDR3 DNA: TGTGCCTGGAGTGGGGGCGGCATTTCGGATGGCTACACCTTC. Its protein is CAWSGGGISDGYTF.

The chain uses TRBV7-8 and TRBJ2-2; D may be TRBD2 (6 bases). The length of the CDR3 is 16 residues. The germline gives CDR1 SGHVS, CDR2 FQNEAQ. Between the trimmed V and J ends, which lost 2 bases and 1 base, there was a span of 11 bases. The CDR3 DNA sequence: TGTGCCAGCAGCTTACGGGAGATACTGAACACCGGGGAGCTGTTTTTT. Its translation: CASSLREILNTGELFF.

This clone appeared once. The chain combines TRBV18 with TRBJ1-1; D may be TRBD1 (5 bases). The CDR3 runs to 13 residues. Trimming removed 4 bases at V and 3 bases at J, with 9 bases between. Looked up from germline, CDR1 is KGHSH and CDR2 is LQKENI. CDR3: CASSQGLDTEAFF. CDR3 sequence (DNA): TGTGCCAGCTCACAGGGGTTGGACACTGAAGCTTTCTTT.

The chain couples TRBV6-5 to TRBJ1-3; 7 bases map to TRBD1. Germline V CDR1 and CDR2: MNHEY, SVGAGI. V shed 4 bases and J 2 bases; nucleotides not matched to a gene: 8. This CDR3 is built from 16 residues. CDR3 sequence reads: CASSSRLRGAGNTIYF. The CDR3 DNA reads as TGTGCCAGCAGTTCCAGGCTCAGGGGGGCTGGAAACACCATATATTTT.

V usage is TRBV5-1 and J usage is TRBJ1-1; D perhaps matches TRBD1 (5 bases). CDR1 and CDR2 from the germline V gene are SGHRS and YFSETQ. The CDR3 is 14 residues long. Trimming cost V 5 bases and J 0 bases, with 11 bases left between them. CDR3 residues: CASRQDSMNTEAFF. The DNA of the CDR3 is TGCGCCAGCAGACAGGATTCTATGAACACTGAAGCTTTCTTT.

This chain connects TRBV5-1 to TRBJ2-1; 8 nucleotides align to TRBD2. The germline CDR1 and CDR2 sequences are SGHRS and YFSETQ. This CDR3 is 16 amino acids long. V lost 4 bases and J lost 3; bases outside the gene matches: 9. The CDR3 coding sequence is TGCGCCAGCAGCCCCCTGGCGGGGGGAAACTACAATGAGCAGTTCTTC. Its translation: CASSPLAGGNYNEQFF.

The J gene is TRBJ1-1, the V gene TRBV19; 8 bases align to TRBD1. V shed 4 bases and J 5 bases; nucleotides not matched to a gene: 9. This CDR3 region has 15 residues. In germline, CDR1 is LNHDA, CDR2 SQIVND (reference sequence). The CDR3 nucleotides read TGTGCCAGTAGTACTGCAGGGGGCGGTCGGACTGAAGCTTTCTTT. Translated: CASSTAGGGRTEAFF.

The rearrangement links TRBV5-1 to TRBJ2-2, with D perhaps TRBD1 (5 bases). CDR1 is SGHRS, CDR2 YFSETQ, per germline. There are 14 residues in the CDR3. Trimming removed 4 bases from V and 4 bases from J, with 11 bases in between. This chain's CDR3 is CASSETAFTGELFF. The CDR3 DNA is TGCGCCAGCAGCGAGACAGCTTTCACCGGGGAGCTGTTTTTT.